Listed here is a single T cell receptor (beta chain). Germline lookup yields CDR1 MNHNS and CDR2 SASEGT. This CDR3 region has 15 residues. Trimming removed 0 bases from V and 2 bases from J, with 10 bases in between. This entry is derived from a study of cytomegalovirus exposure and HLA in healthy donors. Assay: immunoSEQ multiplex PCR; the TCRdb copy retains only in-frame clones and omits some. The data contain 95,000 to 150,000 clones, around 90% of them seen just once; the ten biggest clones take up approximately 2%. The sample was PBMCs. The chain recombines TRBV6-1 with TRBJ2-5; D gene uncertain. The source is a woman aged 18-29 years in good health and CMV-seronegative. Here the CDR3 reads CASSEATYKQETQYF. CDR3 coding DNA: TGTGCCAGCAGTGAAGCGACATATAAACAAGAGACCCAGTACTTC.